This TCR beta chain was identified in a study of cytomegalovirus exposure and HLA in healthy donors. Study-wide background: T cells numbering around 190 million yielded approximately 120 million unique TCR beta sequences in an earlier analysis. Most donors, 80% to 90% of approximately 400 genotyped, fell in the Caucasian-associated ancestry cluster.

The study, taken as a whole, reports: With further analysis later on, most CMV-associated TCR beta chains appeared HLA-restricted. When analyzed later, a missense DCLRE1C variant was found to be linked to TCR beta V- and J-gene trimming.

Germline CDR1 and CDR2: SGHNT and YENEEA. J was trimmed by 12 bases and V by 5 bases; bases with no gene match: 9. The length of the CDR3 is 13 residues. About this clone: Its cognate antigen is unknown.

The PCR made use of 60 Vbeta and 13 Jbeta primers. Repertoires were generated with immunoSEQ multiplex PCR, while TCRdb's copy carries only in-frame clones and drops some. Of under 200,000 clones listed, 75% to 90% are singletons. Sequencing input: PBMCs. The origin of this receptor is a woman aged 25 to 39 in good health and CMV-seronegative. V and J are TRBV11-3 and TRBJ2-7; 11 bases agree with TRBD2. The CDR3 here is CASSTGTSGALYF. The DNA of the CDR3 is TGTGCCAGCAGCACTGGGACTAGCGGCGCCCTGTACTTC.